Detailed here is one T cell receptor beta chain. The CDR3 sequence is 14 residues long. The germline CDR1 and CDR2 sequences are MNHEY and SVGAGI. Trimming pared 6 bases from V and 3 bases from J, leaving 12 bases between. This specimen comes from a study of radiotherapy plus CTLA-4 blockade in lung cancer. This table comes from immunoSEQ multiplex PCR, and its TCRdb copy is limited to in-frame clones, with some not included. The profile covers about 90,000 clones, with over 80% appearing a single time and roughly 15% taken by the ten largest. The TCR comes from a human donor with non-small cell lung cancer that progressed on radiotherapy plus ipilimumab. The starting material was peripheral blood, obtained from a patient treated with radiotherapy plus ipilimumab. The chain employs TRBV6-5 and TRBJ2-1; D is possibly TRBD1 (5 bases). In DNA form, the CDR3 reads TGTGCCAGCAGAAATGGCAGGGACTACAATGAGCAGTTCTTC. It codes for CASRNGRDYNEQFF.